This TCR beta chain was captured in a study of blood T cell repertoires in COVID-19. In the study overall: T cells, B-cell-depleted T cells, or PBMCs provided the cDNA or gDNA that served as material.

From germline, CDR1 is KGHSH and CDR2 LQKENI. Trimming took 5 bases from V and 7 from J, leaving 15 bases between them. The CDR3 runs to 13 residues. The repertoire was sequenced with immunoSEQ multiplex PCR; TCRdb's copy has only in-frame clones and lacks some. This table has around 140,000 clones, 85% to 90% appearing once. Sequenced: PBMCs or T cells enriched from blood (not recorded which). This chain connects TRBV18 to TRBJ2-7, with D perhaps matching TRBD1 (5 bases). The clonotype originates from a man aged 55 to 69 who had recovered from COVID-19. The CDR3 region has the DNA TGTGCCAGCTCAGCCGACCCAGGGTTTGAGCAGTACTTC. This sequence encodes CASSADPGFEQYF.